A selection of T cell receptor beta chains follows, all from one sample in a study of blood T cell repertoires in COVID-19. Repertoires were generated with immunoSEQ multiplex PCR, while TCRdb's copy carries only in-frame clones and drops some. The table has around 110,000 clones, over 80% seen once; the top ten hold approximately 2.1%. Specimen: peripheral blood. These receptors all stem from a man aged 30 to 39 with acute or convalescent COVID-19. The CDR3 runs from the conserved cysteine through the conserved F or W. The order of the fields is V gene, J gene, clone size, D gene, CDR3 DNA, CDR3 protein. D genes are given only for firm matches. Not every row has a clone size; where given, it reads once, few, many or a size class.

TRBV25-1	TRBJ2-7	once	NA	TGTGCCAGCAGTGATCCCGGTACGCCTACCTACGAGCAGTACTTC	CASSDPGTPTYEQYF
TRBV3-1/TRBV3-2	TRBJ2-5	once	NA	TGTGCCAGCAGCCAAGATCTAGGTAGCGGAGAGACCCAGTACTTC	CASSQDLGSGETQYF
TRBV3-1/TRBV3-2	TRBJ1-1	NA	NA	TGTGCCAGCAGCCAAGTCACCGCGGTTGGAGCTTTCTTT	CASSQVTAVGAFF
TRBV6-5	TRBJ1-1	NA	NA	TGTGCCAGCACAGGGACTTCAATGCGGACTGAAGCTTTCTTT	CASTGTSMRTEAFF
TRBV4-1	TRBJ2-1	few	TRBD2	TGCGCCAGCAGCCCGCGGGAGGGCCTGAATGAGCAGTTCTTC	CASSPREGLNEQFF
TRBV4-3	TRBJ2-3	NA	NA	TGCGCCAGCAGTCGGGGAGAGGGTACGCAGTATTTT	CASSRGEGTQYF
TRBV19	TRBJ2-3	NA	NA	TGTGCCAGTAGTATGGGGTGGGAGAGCGTCGCAGATACGCAGTATTTT	CASSMGWESVADTQYF
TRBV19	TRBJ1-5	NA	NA	TGTGCCAGTAGGGGAGGGGGAGGCAATCAGCCCCAGCATTTT	CASRGGGGNQPQHF
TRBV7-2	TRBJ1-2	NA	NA	TGTGCCAGCAGCTTGGACCCGGGGTATGGCTACACCTTC	CASSLDPGYGYTF
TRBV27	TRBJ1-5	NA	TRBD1	TGTGCCAGCGCCCAAACAGGGGGCTATCAGCCCCAGCATTTT	CASAQTGGYQPQHF
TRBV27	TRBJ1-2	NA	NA	TGTGCCAGCAGTTTTAGCAGGGATTCCTATGGCTACACCTTC	CASSFSRDSYGYTF
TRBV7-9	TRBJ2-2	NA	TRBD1	TGTGCCAGCAGCTTACAGACAGGGTGGCTGTTTTTT	CASSLQTGWLFF
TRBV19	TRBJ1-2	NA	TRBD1	TGTGCCAGTTGGGACAGGGATTATGGCTACACCTTC	CASWDRDYGYTF
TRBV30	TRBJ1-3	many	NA	TGTGCCTGGAGTTCCCCACCGAGGGGAAACACCATATATTTT	CAWSSPPRGNTIYF
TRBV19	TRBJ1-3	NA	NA	TGTGCCAGTACCCGGACAACTTACTCTGGAAACACCATATATTTT	CASTRTTYSGNTIYF
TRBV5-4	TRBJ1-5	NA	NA	TGTGCCAGCAGCTTGGCCCCGAATCAGCCCCAGCATTTT	CASSLAPNQPQHF
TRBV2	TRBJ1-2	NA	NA	TGTGCCAGCAGTGACCTCGCAGGGGATGGCTACACCTTC	CASSDLAGDGYTF
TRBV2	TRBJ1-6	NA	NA	TGTGCCAGCATACAGGAAAGTGGGTCACCCCTCCACTTT	CASIQESGSPLHF
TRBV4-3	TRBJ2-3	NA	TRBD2	TGCGCCAGCAGCCAAGATCTGGCGGGGGGTCCAACAGATACGCAGTATTTT	CASSQDLAGGPTDTQYF
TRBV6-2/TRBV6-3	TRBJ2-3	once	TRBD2	TGTGCCAGCAGTTATCGATGGGCTAGCGGGAGCACAGATACGCAGTATTTT	CASSYRWASGSTDTQYF
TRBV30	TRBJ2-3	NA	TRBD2	TGTGCCTGGGACCCACGGGGGGGGTCCACAGATACGCAGTATTTT	CAWDPRGGSTDTQYF
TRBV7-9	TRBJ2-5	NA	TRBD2	TGTGCCAGCAGCTCACTGGTTAGCGGGAGGGCAGAAGCTAAAGAGACCCAGTACTTC	CASSSLVSGRAEAKETQYF
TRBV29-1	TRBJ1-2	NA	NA	TGCAGCGCCGCCGCCCCGGGTAGTGGGGGCTACACCTTC	CSAAAPGSGGYTF
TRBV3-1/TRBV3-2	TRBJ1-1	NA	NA	TGTGCCAGCAGCCAAGACACAGGGCCCACCGACGCTTTCTTT	CASSQDTGPTDAFF
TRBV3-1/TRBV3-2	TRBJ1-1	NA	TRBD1	TGTGCCAGCAGCCAATGGGGACAGGGGAACACTGAAGCTTTCTTT	CASSQWGQGNTEAFF
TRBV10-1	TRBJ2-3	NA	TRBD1	TGCGCCAGCAGTGAGGGGACAGGGGATGCAGATACGCAGTATTTT	CASSEGTGDADTQYF
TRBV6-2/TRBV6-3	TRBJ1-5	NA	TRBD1	TGTGCCAGCAGTACCCGGGACAGGGGGCGCCATCAGCCCCAGCATTTT	CASSTRDRGRHQPQHF
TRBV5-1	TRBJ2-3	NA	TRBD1	TGCGCCAGCAGCCGGGACAGGGACCTCACAGATACGCAGTATTTT	CASSRDRDLTDTQYF
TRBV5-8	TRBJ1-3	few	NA	TGTGCCAGCAGCCCGGGACTAGGAAACACCATATATTTT	CASSPGLGNTIYF
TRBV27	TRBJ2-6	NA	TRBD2	TGTGCCAGCAGCAGCGGGAGAATGTCTGGGGCCAACGTCCTGACTTTC	CASSSGRMSGANVLTF
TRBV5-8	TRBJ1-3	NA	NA	TGTGCCAGCAGCTTTTCTTCTGGAAACACCATATATTTT	CASSFSSGNTIYF
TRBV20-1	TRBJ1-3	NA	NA	TGCAGTGCCTCTGTCGGGGACACCATATATTTT	CSASVGDTIYF
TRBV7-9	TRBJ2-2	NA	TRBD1	TGTGCCAGCAGCTTTAGACAGGGGGCCACCGGGGAGCTGTTTTTT	CASSFRQGATGELFF
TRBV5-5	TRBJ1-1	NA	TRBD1	TGTGCCAGCAGCGCCGGGACAGGGGGTGTGACTGAAGCTTTCTTT	CASSAGTGGVTEAFF
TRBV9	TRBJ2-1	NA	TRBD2	TGTGCCAGCAGCCCGCGGACTAGCGCGAACCGTGACAATGAGCAGTTCTTC	CASSPRTSANRDNEQFF
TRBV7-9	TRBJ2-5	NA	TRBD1	TGTGCCAGCAGCTTTGAGAGGGGGCAGGAGACCCAGTACTTC	CASSFERGQETQYF
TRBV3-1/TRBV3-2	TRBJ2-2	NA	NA	TGTGCCAGCAGGACAGCGAGCACCGGGGAGCTGTTTTTT	CASRTASTGELFF
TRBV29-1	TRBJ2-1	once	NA	TGCAGCGGGGGAAGCCCGGAGCGCAATGAGCAGTTCTTC	CSGGSPERNEQFF
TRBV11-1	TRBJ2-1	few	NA	TGTGCCAGCTTGGGCTCGGGGGAGAGCTCCTACAATGAGCAGTTCTTC	CASLGSGESSYNEQFF
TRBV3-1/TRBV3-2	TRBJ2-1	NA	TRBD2	TGTGCCAGCAGCCAAGGCCGTAGCGGGGGGGCCAATGAGCAGTTCTTC	CASSQGRSGGANEQFF
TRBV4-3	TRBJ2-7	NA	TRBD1	TGCGCCAGCAGCCAAGTATGGGGACAGGGGTTCCACGAGCAGTACTTC	CASSQVWGQGFHEQYF
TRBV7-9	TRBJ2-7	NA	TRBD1	TGTGCCAGCAGCTTAGCGGGGACCGGGACAGACTCCTACGAGCAGTACTTC	CASSLAGTGTDSYEQYF
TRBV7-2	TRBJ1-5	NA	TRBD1	TGTGCCAGCAGCTGGACAGGGAGTCAGCCCCAGCATTTT	CASSWTGSQPQHF
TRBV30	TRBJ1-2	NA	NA	TGTGCCTGGAGCGGCGAGGACTATGGCTACACCTTC	CAWSGEDYGYTF
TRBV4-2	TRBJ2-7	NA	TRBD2	TGTGCCAGCAGCTCCAGCGGGGGGGGTTCCTACGAGCAGTACTTC	CASSSSGGGSYEQYF
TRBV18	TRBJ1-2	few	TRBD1	TGTGCCAGCTCGCGCACGACAGGGCCGGAGGGCTACACCTTC	CASSRTTGPEGYTF
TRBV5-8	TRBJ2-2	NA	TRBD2	TGTGCCAGCATACTAGCGGTGGGGGAGCTGTTTTTT	CASILAVGELFF
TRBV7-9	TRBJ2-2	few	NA	TGTGCCAGCACCCAGATCACAGGGATGAACACCGGGGAGCTGTTTTTT	CASTQITGMNTGELFF
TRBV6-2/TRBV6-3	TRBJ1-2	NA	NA	TGTGCCAGCAGTTACGTATGGGACACGGTTTTAATAGATGGCTACACCTTC	CASSYVWDTVLIDGYTF
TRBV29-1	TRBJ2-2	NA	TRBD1	TGCAGCGTTGAAGATGACAGGGCGAACACCGGGGAGCTGTTTTTT	CSVEDDRANTGELFF
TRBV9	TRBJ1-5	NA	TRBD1	TGTGCCAGGCCAGGTAGGGACAGCTTAGGGCACAATCAGCCCCAGCATTTT	CARPGRDSLGHNQPQHF
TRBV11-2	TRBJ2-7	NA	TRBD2	TGTGCCAGCAGCGGGAGCGGGGGATATGGCGAGCAGTACTTC	CASSGSGGYGEQYF
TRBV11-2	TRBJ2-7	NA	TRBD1	TGTGCCAGCAGGTCCGCCGGGACAGGGGTGGGCGAGCAGTACTTC	CASRSAGTGVGEQYF
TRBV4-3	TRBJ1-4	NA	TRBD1	TGCGCCAGCAGCCAAGATAGGGGGCCCTATGCAACTAATGAAAAACTGTTTTTT	CASSQDRGPYATNEKLFF
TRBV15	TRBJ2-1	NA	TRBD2	TGTGCCACCAGCAGAGGATTTGGGACTAGCGGGAGTAAGGATGAGCAGTTCTTC	CATSRGFGTSGSKDEQFF
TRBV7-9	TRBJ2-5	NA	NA	TGTGCCAGCAGCGAAGCTCACACGGAGAAAGAGACCCAGTACTTC	CASSEAHTEKETQYF
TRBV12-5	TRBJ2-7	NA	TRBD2	TGTGCTAGTGGTTTGAGGACTAGCGGCTCCTTAGAGCAGTACTTC	CASGLRTSGSLEQYF
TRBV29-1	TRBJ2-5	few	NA	TGCAGCGTTGGGGTTTATTGGCGGGGTCAAGAGACCCAGTACTTC	CSVGVYWRGQETQYF